This T cell receptor beta chain was recorded in a study of OX40 agonist ivuxolimab in advanced cancers. Study-wide context: Dose-escalation patients' cancers were hepatocellular carcinoma, melanoma, renal cell or head and neck cancer. Findings of the study overall: Certain nonresponders additionally had low normalized T-cell clonal expansion.

Libraries were prepared by immunoSEQ multiplex PCR; TCRdb keeps only in-frame clonotypes and omits some of them. This sample has more than 55,000 clones, with 88% found just once. This clone is medium-sized (0.01 to 0.1%) in the sample. Its antigen is not identified. Per germline, CDR1 SGHDN and CDR2 FVKESK. CDR3 length equals 14 residues. Trimming removed 3 bases from V and 6 bases from J, with 14 bases in between. The rearrangement links TRBV14 to TRBJ1-2; a weak D match, TRBD1 (5 bases). The receptor was derived from an adult with an advanced solid tumor such as melanoma, head and neck, liver or kidney cancer. This material consisted of CD4+ or CD8+ T cells sorted from blood, taken in a trial of the OX40 agonist ivuxolimab. The DNA for the CDR3 is TGTGCCAGCAGCCAGGAGGGGAGGGCAGATGGCTACACCTTC. It is translated as CASSQEGRADGYTF.